These T cell receptor beta chains were read from a single sample in a study of Tregs in tolerant kidney transplant recipients. Produced via immunoSEQ multiplex PCR; TCRdb's table is partial and in-frame only. The profile shows some 66,000 clones, roughly 92% of them singletons. This material consisted of CD8+ T cells from blood, taken before the transplant. All receptors come from a human donor who received a combined kidney and bone marrow transplant. Each CDR3 is given with its conserved first and last residue. Each record gives: V gene, CDR3 protein.

v_call: TRBV7-6
cdr3_aa: CASSLPAGGNYEQYF

v_call: TRBV5-6
cdr3_aa: CASSLAGTFNTGELFF

v_call: TRBV11-3
cdr3_aa: CASSEGWRPGINEQFF

v_call: TRBV19
cdr3_aa: CASSSDRIYGYTF

v_call: TRBV30
cdr3_aa: CAWSAPGQGVTGELFF

v_call: TRBV7-3
cdr3_aa: CASSPTGGTDTQYF

v_call: TRBV2
cdr3_aa: CASSARDRGPQPQHF

v_call: TRBV6-5
cdr3_aa: CASRPGTYNSPLHF

v_call: TRBV9
cdr3_aa: CASSVVGGTDTQYF

v_call: TRBV5-1
cdr3_aa: CASSLAGGNNEQFF

v_call: TRBV9
cdr3_aa: CASSVAISGELFF

v_call: TRBV10-3
cdr3_aa: CAIRQDIPYGYTF

v_call: TRBV2
cdr3_aa: CASSESLAGASWYEQFF

v_call: TRBV30
cdr3_aa: CAWSFSGLAHYNEQFF

v_call: TRBV12-5
cdr3_aa: CASVQQVHYGYTF

v_call: TRBV4-3
cdr3_aa: CASSQALTDKMAITGYTF

v_call: TRBV27
cdr3_aa: CASSPRGGQTYEQYF

v_call: TRBV5-6
cdr3_aa: CASSQLRTGKFEQYF

v_call: TRBV27
cdr3_aa: CASSLGQEQYF

v_call: TRBV25-1
cdr3_aa: CASRDSGYEQYF

v_call: TRBV4-2
cdr3_aa: CASSQVGDRVYEQYF

v_call: TRBV11-2
cdr3_aa: CASSLALLAGYEQYF

v_call: TRBV7-2
cdr3_aa: CASSLDLGYDYEQYF

v_call: TRBV21-1
cdr3_aa: CASSKDKGTGERDTYNSPLHF

v_call: TRBV4-3
cdr3_aa: CASSQAIGRALIYNEQFF